A single sample is the source of the 11 T cell receptor beta chains below, sequenced in a study of blood T cell repertoires in COVID-19. Some clones are missing from TCRdb's copy, which holds only in-frame ones; the method was immunoSEQ multiplex PCR. Counted here are around 250,000 clones, around 83% occurring once; the ten biggest clones make up roughly 2%. The sequenced material came from peripheral blood. All receptors come from a man aged 30 to 45 who had recovered from COVID-19.

J is TRBJ2-3 and V is TRBV10-3, with 9 bases that match TRBD1. Germline assignment: CDR1 ENHRY and CDR2 SYGVKD. J gave up 6 bases and V 5 bases, and 6 bases lay outside the gene matches. The CDR3 length is 14 residues. The CDR3 region is CAISPGQGLDTQYF. The CDR3 DNA is TGTGCCATCAGTCCGGGACAGGGTTTGGATACGCAGTATTTT.

This chain joins TRBV28 and TRBJ1-2; TRBD1 aligns across 8 bases. V lost 4 bases, J lost 4 bases, and 11 bases stayed unmatched. The CDR3 has 16 residues. Germline V gene data show CDR1 as MDHEN and CDR2 as SYDVKM. The CDR3 here is CASSSTGVGGGYGYTF. The CDR3 DNA is TGTGCCAGCAGTTCGACAGGGGTCGGTGGCGGCTATGGCTACACCTTC.

The V call is TRBV27, the J call TRBJ2-4, with TRBD1 matching 7 bases. Germline CDR1 and CDR2: MNHEY and SMNVEV (reference sequence). J gave up 5 bases and V 4 bases, and 2 bases lay outside the gene matches. The CDR3 length is 13 residues. CDR3 region: CASSSGQENIQYF. DNA for the CDR3: TGTGCCAGCAGTTCCGGACAGGAAAACATTCAGTACTTC.

The CDR3 nucleotides read TGTGCCAGCACATGGCAGGGATTTGGGGCCAACGTCCTGACTTTC. This gives the protein CASTWQGFGANVLTF. This sequence joins TRBV28 and TRBJ2-6, with D perhaps TRBD1 (5 bases). Germline V CDR1 and CDR2: MDHEN, SYDVKM. V shed 7 bases and J shed 3 bases, with 13 bases lying between them. The CDR3 is made up of 15 amino acids.

There are a few counts of this clone. The genes are TRBV28 and TRBJ2-7; 9 positions match TRBD2. Germline V CDR1 and CDR2: MDHEN, SYDVKM. The CDR3 runs 14 residues. With 7 bases clipped from V and 2 bases from J, the junction kept 6 bases outside the gene matches. This CDR3 is CASNKAGGAYEQYV. CDR3 sequence (DNA): TGTGCCAGCAACAAAGCGGGGGGCGCCTACGAGCAGTACGTC.

This rearrangement joins TRBV7-2 to TRBJ2-2, with a weak D call TRBD2 (6 bases). CDR3 length: 16 amino acids. V dropped 0 bases and J dropped 1 base, with 9 bases sitting between them. CDR1 is SGHTA and CDR2 is FQGNSA in the germline V gene. The CDR3 here is CASSLAAGRNTGELFF. The CDR3 DNA sequence: TGTGCCAGCAGCTTAGCGGCGGGGCGGAACACCGGGGAGCTGTTTTTT.

The chain couples TRBV9 to TRBJ1-1; D not certain. The germline V gene encodes CDR1 SGDLS and CDR2 YYNGEE. Trimming took off 4 bases at V and 4 bases at J, with 11 bases between the two ends. The CDR3 is made up of 13 amino acids. The CDR3 nucleotides are TGTGCCAGCAGCCCCCGAGGGCCCACTGAAGCTTTCTTT. It yields the protein CASSPRGPTEAFF.

The rearrangement uses TRBV6-5 and TRBJ2-1; the match to TRBD2 covers 9 bases. V was clipped by 7 bases and J by 8 bases; unmatched bases: 12. This CDR3 has 15 amino acids. Germline CDR1 and CDR2: MNHEY and SVGAGI. The CDR3 sequence: CASKTGGGASDEQFF. CDR3 DNA sequence: TGTGCCAGCAAAACGGGCGGGGGGGCCTCAGATGAGCAGTTCTTC.

The rearrangement joins TRBV6-1 to TRBJ1-2, with 8 bases lining up with TRBD1. Germline trimming cut 3 bases from V and 4 bases from J; bases unmatched to any gene: 4. Germline V gene data show CDR1 as MNHNS and CDR2 as SASEGT. The CDR3 totals 14 residues. CDR3 region: CASSEDRDLYGYTF. CDR3 coding DNA: TGTGCCAGCAGTGAGGACAGGGACCTCTATGGCTACACCTTC.

This rearrangement joins TRBV7-8 to TRBJ1-2; 9 nucleotides align to TRBD1. V lost 0 bases to trimming and J lost 3 bases; unmatched junction nucleotides: 2. CDR1 and CDR2 (germline): SGHVS, FQNEAQ. CDR3 length: 15 amino acids. The CDR3 is CASSLATGGDYGYTF. CDR3 sequence (DNA): TGTGCCAGCAGCTTAGCAACAGGGGGCGACTATGGCTACACCTTC.

This clone was counted a single time. The rearrangement uses TRBV12-5 and TRBJ2-1; 7 nucleotides line up with TRBD2. CDR1 is LGHNT, CDR2 FRNRAP, per germline. This CDR3 is built from 15 residues. The ends lost 5 bases at V and 0 bases at J; junction bases unmatched: 4. The DNA of the CDR3 is TGTGCTAGTGGTGTCCTAGCGGCCTCCTACAATGAGCAGTTCTTC. Protein: CASGVLAASYNEQFF.